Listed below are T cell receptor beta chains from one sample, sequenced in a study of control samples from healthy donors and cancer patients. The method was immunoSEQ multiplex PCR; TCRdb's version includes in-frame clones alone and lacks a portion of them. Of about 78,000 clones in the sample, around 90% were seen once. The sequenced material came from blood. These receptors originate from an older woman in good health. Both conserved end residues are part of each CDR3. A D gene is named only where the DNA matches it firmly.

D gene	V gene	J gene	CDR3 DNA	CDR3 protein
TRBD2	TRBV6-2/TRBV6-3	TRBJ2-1	TGTGCCAGCAGTTCCTTGGCGGGAGTGTACAATGAGCAGTTCTTC	CASSSLAGVYNEQFF
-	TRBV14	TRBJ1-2	TGTGCCAGCAGCCGCCTCGGACAGCACTATGGCTACACCTTC	CASSRLGQHYGYTF
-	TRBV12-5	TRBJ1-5	TGTGCTAGTGGTACAAAACTGGGTTCGGGTCAGCCCCAGCATTTT	CASGTKLGSGQPQHF
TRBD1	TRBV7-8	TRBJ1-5	TGTGCCAGCGATGTAGGACAGGGGAATCAGCCCCAGCATTTT	CASDVGQGNQPQHF
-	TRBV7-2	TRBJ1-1	TGTGCCAGCAGCTACGATATGAACACTGAAGCTTTCTTT	CASSYDMNTEAFF
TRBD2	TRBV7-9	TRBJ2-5	TGTGCCAGCAGCCCCGGAGGGACTAGGCAAGAGACCCAGTACTTC	CASSPGGTRQETQYF
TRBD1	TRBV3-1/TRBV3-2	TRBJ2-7	TGTGCCAGCAGCCACACCCCCGGGGGCGGGACAGGGGGCTTCGAGCAGTACTTC	CASSHTPGGGTGGFEQYF
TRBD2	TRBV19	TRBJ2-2	TGTGCCAGTAGTGAGCGGAGACCGCGGGGGGACACCGGGGAGCTGTTTTTT	CASSERRPRGDTGELFF
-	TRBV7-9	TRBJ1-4	TGTGCCAGCAGCTCACAGGGCACTGAAAAACTGTTTTTT	CASSSQGTEKLFF
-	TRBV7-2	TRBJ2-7	TGTGCCAGCAGATTCTTGACTCCAGCCGACGAGCAGTACTTC	CASRFLTPADEQYF
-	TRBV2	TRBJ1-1	TGTGCCAGCAGTGCAGCAGGTGGGACTGAAGCTTTCTTT	CASSAAGGTEAFF
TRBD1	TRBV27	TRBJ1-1	TGTGCCAGTGCGAAGGGGGCCAGCACTGAAGCTTTCTTT	CASAKGASTEAFF
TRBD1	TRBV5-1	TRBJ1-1	TGCGCCAGCAGTCGGGACAGGGGGACTGAAGCTTTCTTT	CASSRDRGTEAFF
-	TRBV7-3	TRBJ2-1	TGTGCCAGCAGCTTAAGGGACCCCGTAGATGAGCAGTTCTTC	CASSLRDPVDEQFF